One sample yielded the 18 T cell receptor beta chains listed below, sequenced in a study of blood T cells in healthy people across ages. With a J-beta primer mix and a sample-barcoded 5' primer, a second PCR ran 7 to 11 cycles. TCRdb ran MiXCR on the 5' RACE reads and lists one entry per CDR3 protein. The sample consists of about 1.7 million distinct CDR3 sequences, 28% of them appearing once. Source material: blood. Receptors originate from a woman in her 30s in good health.

The CDR3 nucleotides read TGCAGTGCTAGCGCCGGGACTAGCGGGAGAGTAAAGTTCTTC. Translation gives CSASAGTSGRVKFF. This chain connects TRBV20-1 to TRBJ2-1, with 14 nucleotides matching TRBD2. CDR3 length equals 14 residues. V was pared by 3 bases and J by 14 bases, with 9 bases of the junction left unmatched. The germline V gene has CDR1 DFQATT and CDR2 SNEGSKA (reference sequence).

The chain links TRBV3-1 to TRBJ2-4; 7 positions match TRBD2. The better agreement between TRBJ2-7 and the DNA end casts doubt on the J call. This CDR3 contains 16 residues. Looked up from germline, CDR1 is LGHDT and CDR2 is YNNKEL (reference sequence). The CDR3 DNA sequence: TGTGCCAGCAGCCAAGAAACTGGGGGAGGGAGCTACGAGCAGTACTTC. This gives the protein CASSQETGGGSYEQYF.

The chain joins TRBV2 to TRBJ1-1, with a possible D match to TRBD1 (5 bases). V was clipped by 0 bases and J by 0 bases, with 17 bases between them. This CDR3 contains 18 residues. Germline V CDR1 and CDR2: SNHLY, FYNNEI. CDR3 residues: CASSEAGFGGIMNTEAFF. The CDR3 DNA reads as TGTGCCAGCAGTGAAGCGGGGTTCGGGGGGATCATGAACACTGAAGCTTTCTTT.

There are many counts of this clonotype. This rearrangement joins TRBV29-1 to TRBJ2-7; 8 nucleotides agree with TRBD1. Looked up from germline, CDR1 is SQVTM and CDR2 is ANQGSEA. CDR3 size: 13 residues. With 6 bases clipped from V and 3 bases from J, the junction kept 7 bases outside the gene matches. The CDR3 region has the DNA TGCAGCGTCGGGACAGGTAGAAACTACGAGCAGTACTTC. Translation gives CSVGTGRNYEQYF.

Of note for this clonotype: This sequence may be a read error, since a much larger clone differs from it by one base. This rearrangement joins TRBV5-1 to TRBJ1-2, with TRBD1 matching 7 bases. CDR1 is SGHRS and CDR2 is YFSETQ in the germline V gene. The CDR3 length is 13 residues. DNA for the CDR3: TGCGCCAGCAGCGAACAGGGGAGGTATGACTACACCTTC. It is translated as CASSEQGRYDYTF.

The chain recombines TRBV5-5 with TRBJ2-1, with 9 bases aligning to TRBD1. J was trimmed by 5 bases and V by 4 bases; bases with no gene match: 4. Germline CDR1 SGHKS, CDR2 YYEKEE (reference sequence). The CDR3 sequence is 14 residues long. CDR3 sequence reads: CASSGQGFHNEQFF. The CDR3 nucleotides are TGTGCCAGCAGCGGACAGGGGTTCCACAATGAGCAGTTCTTC.

V usage is TRBV29-1 and J usage is TRBJ2-3; D might be TRBD2 (6 bases). The CDR3 length is 13 residues. V dropped 6 bases and J dropped 4 bases, with 14 bases sitting between them. Germline V lookup: CDR1 SQVTM, CDR2 ANQGSEA. The CDR3 nucleotides are TGCAGCGTCGCCGTAGGAGGGGCAGATACGCAGTATTTT. Encoded protein: CSVAVGGADTQYF.

Concerning this clonotype itself: The junction differs from germline at one of its ends, possibly a read error. The V and J genes are TRBV28 and TRBJ2-7; D not certain. The CDR3 has 13 residues. Germline CDR1 reads MDHEN; CDR2 reads SYDVKM. The chain's CDR3 is CAGRLVYRKEQYF. The CDR3 DNA is TGTGCCGGCAGGTTAGTGTACCGGAAAGAGCAGTACTTC.

V is TRBV7-8 and J is TRBJ2-5, with 8 bases that match TRBD1. The end of the DNA aligns better with TRBJ2-7, so the J call may be wrong. The CDR3 has 15 residues. Germline CDR1 and CDR2: SGHVS and FQNEAQ. The CDR3 region is CASSLGTTGAYEQYF. The CDR3 nucleotides read TGTGCCAGCAGCTTAGGAACGACAGGGGCCTACGAGCAGTACTTC.

The chain uses TRBV2 and TRBJ2-4; 9 nucleotides agree with TRBD1. Germline V lookup: CDR1 SNHLY, CDR2 FYNNEI. The V and J ends lost 3 bases and 2 bases, in that order; junction bases with no gene match: 5. This CDR3 is built from 16 residues. CDR3 sequence: CASSEGQGYSKNIQYF. The CDR3 bases are TGTGCCAGCAGTGAGGGACAGGGCTATTCCAAAAACATTCAGTACTTC.

This clonotype was recorded at least ten times. This chain links TRBV6-5 with TRBJ2-7; TRBD2 matches 11 bases. This CDR3 has 17 amino acids. The ends lost 0 bases at V and 4 bases at J; junction bases unmatched: 8. Germline CDR1 MNHEY, CDR2 SVGAGI. The CDR3 DNA reads TGTGCCAGCAGTTACTCGGCCCTAGCGGGAGGAATTTACGAGCAGTACTTC. Translated: CASSYSALAGGIYEQYF.

This clonotype has just a few counts. Written as DNA, the CDR3 is TGCGCCAGCAGCTTATCGGGACGGATTGATTCGGGGGAGCAGTACTTC. Translation gives CASSLSGRIDSGEQYF. This chain connects TRBV5-1 to TRBJ2-7; possibly TRBD1 or TRBD2 for D (5 bases each). The CDR3 runs to 16 residues. Germline CDR1 SGHRS, CDR2 YFSETQ. V lost 2 bases and J 7 bases, leaving 22 bases between the germline ends.

About this clonotype: A read error is possible here, since a much larger clone lies one base away. The CDR3 DNA follows: TGCAGCGTCTGCCGGGACTACGGGCCCAATGAGCAGTACTTC. It yields the protein CSVCRDYGPNEQYF. V is TRBV29-1 and J is TRBJ2-4, with TRBD2 identical over 7 bases. Germline trimming cut 6 bases from V and 13 bases from J; bases unmatched to any gene: 18. The CDR3 runs to 14 residues. Germline-derived CDR1 and CDR2 are SQVTM and ANQGSEA. The variable domain in full, completed from reference TRBV29-1 and TRBJ2-4, reads SAVISQKPSRDICQRGTSLTIQCQVDSQVTMMFWYRQQPGQSLTLIATANQGSEATYESGFVIDKFPISRPNLTFSTLTVSNMSPEDSSIYLCSVCRDYGPNEQYFGAGTRLSVL.

This clonotype was counted many times. The chain uses TRBV7-2 and TRBJ2-4, with a possible D match to TRBD2 (5 bases). Per the germline V gene, CDR1 is SGHTA and CDR2 is FQGNSA. The V and J ends lost 4 bases and 9 bases respectively, with 22 bases between them. CDR3 size: 16 residues. In DNA, the CDR3 is TGTGCCAGCAGCTCCCCAAAAGCGGCCACCTTAGGCATTCAGTACTTC. The encoded protein is CASSSPKAATLGIQYF.

The V call is TRBV9, the J call TRBJ1-4, with D possibly TRBD1 on 5 matching bases. The CDR3 spans 15 residues. Deletions cut 0 bases from V and 8 bases from J, with 14 bases between. Germline V lookup: CDR1 SGDLS, CDR2 YYNGEE. The chain's CDR3 is CASSVGGSYREKLFF. The DNA for the CDR3 is TGTGCCAGCAGCGTAGGGGGCAGTTATCGGGAAAAACTGTTTTTT.

The V gene is TRBV14, the J gene TRBJ1-6; no clear D. CDR1 is SGHDN and CDR2 is FVKESK in the germline V gene. This CDR3 is 15 amino acids long. Trimming removed 6 bases at V and 11 bases at J, with 20 bases between. The CDR3 protein is CASRLDAPGGAPLHF. The CDR3 DNA is TGTGCCAGCAGGCTGGACGCCCCGGGTGGAGCACCCCTCCACTTT. The full variable domain, with the rest looked up from reference TRBV14 and TRBJ1-6, is EAGVTQFPSHSVIEKGQTVTLRCDPISGHDNLYWYRRVMGKEIKFLLHFVKESKQDESGMPNNRFLAERTGGTYSTLKVQPAELEDSGVYFCASRLDAPGGAPLHFGNGTRLTVT.

The chain employs TRBV10-2 and TRBJ1-1; maybe TRBD1 (5 bases). The V gene's germline CDR1 is WSHSY and CDR2 SAAADI. The germline V and J ends were trimmed by 3 bases and 3 bases, with 8 bases remaining between them. The CDR3 has 13 amino acids. CDR3: CASSDRADTEAFF. In DNA, the CDR3 is TGCGCCAGCAGTGACAGGGCGGACACTGAAGCTTTCTTT.

The J gene is TRBJ1-2, the V gene TRBV12-3 or TRBV12-4; a weak D match, TRBD1 (5 bases). The CDR3 has 11 amino acids. Trimming took off 11 bases at V and 6 bases at J, with 13 bases between the two ends. CDR3 residues: CASSGLDGYTF. DNA of the CDR3: TGTGCCTCCTCGGGGCTTGATGGCTACACCTTC.